This TCR beta chain was obtained from a study of HIV-infected patients and healthy controls. Whole blood was used without fractionation, so all unsorted peripheral T cells were included. Trimming removed 7 bases from V and 7 bases from J, with 14 bases in between. Germline values: CDR1 LNHDA, CDR2 SQIVND (reference sequence). This CDR3 spans 13 amino acids. This clonotype was detected a few times. The antigen is unknown. Reverse transcription used around 540 ng RNA and constant-region primers for alpha and beta. Each of the alpha and beta chains got its own library through chain-specific third strand synthesis with indices. TCRdb reprocessed the 5' RACE reads with MiXCR, giving one entry per CDR3 protein. Of some 17,000 distinct CDR3 sequences listed, 8% to 10% are singletons. The study's findings and limits: Significantly higher mean Gini indices appeared in HIV-infected repertoires, possibly reflecting oligoclonality.

This receptor was identified in an adult in good health. Sequenced input: blood. V gene TRBV19 combines with J gene TRBJ1-5, with D tentatively TRBD1 (6 bases). CDR3 nucleotide sequence: TGTGCCAGTACCGCACACAGGGCGCAGCCCCAGCATTTT. It yields the protein CASTAHRAQPQHF.